The source of this T cell receptor beta chain is a study of shared T cell receptors in the human thymus. Some clones are missing from TCRdb's copy, which holds only in-frame ones; the method was immunoSEQ multiplex PCR. The sample consists of about 710,000 clones, approximately 89% of them appearing once. CDR1 and CDR2 from the germline V gene are SGHTA and FQGNSA. CDR3 length equals 14 residues. V gave up 4 bases and J gave up 1 base, with 10 bases separating them. The sample also formed part of further work on human thymus T cells. As reported in that work: In corrective heart surgery, resections were taken, and these provided the thymus tissue. Related research described strongly overlapping thymic repertoires in unrelated people.

The origin of this receptor is a boy under two years old with a congenital heart defect. The rearrangement uses TRBV7-2 and TRBJ1-2; D remains unclear. The sample was thymocytes. This CDR3 is CASSYKQRNYGYTF. The CDR3 DNA follows: TGTGCCAGCAGCTATAAGCAGCGTAACTATGGCTACACCTTC.